This passage covers 6 T cell receptor beta chains from one sample sequenced in a study of CD8 T cell repertoires and HIV-1 epitope variants (dated by TCRdb to 2018 to 2020). The antigens for these receptors are not known. The library was built by means of the immunoSEQ multiplex PCR assay. Not all clones reach the TCRdb copy of this immuneACCESS table, which keeps in-frame sequences only. Checked studies attribute under half of the gap to unresolved V genes and leave the rest unexplained. Present in this sample are 1,500 to 2,000 clones, more than 65% of which were seen just once. 35% to 50% of the sample is taken by the ten largest. Input material: cultured CD8+ T cells derived from PBMCs. These receptors all stem from a male donor with HIV.

This rearrangement joins TRBV2 to TRBJ2-7, with D hard to call. Trimming took off 2 bases at V and 2 bases at J, with 1 base between the two ends. Germline V lookup: CDR1 SNHLY, CDR2 FYNNEI. The CDR3 runs to 11 residues. The chain's CDR3 is CASSETYEQYF. Here the CDR3 DNA reads TGTGCCAGCAGTGAAACCTACGAGCAGTACTTC.

V gene TRBV7-3 combines with J gene TRBJ2-1; 9 bases fit TRBD1. CDR1 is SGHTA, CDR2 FQGTGA, per germline. After removal of 2 bases from V and 0 bases from J, the junction contained 2 bases not matched to a gene. This CDR3 is 16 amino acids long. DNA of the CDR3: TGTGCCAGCAGCTTAGCGGGACAGGGCTCCTACAATGAGCAGTTCTTC. Translated, it gives CASSLAGQGSYNEQFF. The whole variable domain, remainder taken from reference TRBV7-3 and TRBJ2-1, is GAGVSQTPSNKVTEKGKYVELRCDPISGHTALYWYRQSLGQGPEFLIYFQGTGAADDSGLPNDRFFAVRPEGSVSTLKIQRTERGDSAVYLCASSLAGQGSYNEQFFGPGTRLTVL.

The chain links TRBV25-1 to TRBJ1-2, with TRBD1 identical over 7 bases. V dropped 9 bases and J dropped 3; count of bases not matched to a gene: 10. Germline CDR1 reads MGHDK; CDR2 reads SYGVNS. The CDR3 is made up of 14 amino acids. The chain's CDR3 is CASFSSGTDYGYTF. The DNA for the CDR3 is TGTGCCAGTTTTTCATCCGGGACAGACTATGGCTACACCTTC.

V and J are TRBV13 and TRBJ1-2; TRBD1 agrees at 7 bases. The CDR3 consists of 17 residues. Germline assignment: CDR1 PRHDT and CDR2 FYEKMQ (reference sequence). After removal of 2 bases from V and 0 bases from J, the junction contained 9 bases not matched to a gene. CDR3 coding DNA: TGTGCCAGCAGCTTAAATGTGGGACAGCAAGCTAACTATGGCTACACCTTC. Translating it yields CASSLNVGQQANYGYTF.

The chain carries TRBV2 and TRBJ2-7, with D possibly TRBD1 on 6 matching bases. The CDR3 extends over 14 amino acids. Germline V lookup: CDR1 SNHLY, CDR2 FYNNEI. Trimming took off 7 bases at V and 3 bases at J, with 16 bases between the two ends. The CDR3 coding sequence is TGTGCCAGCATCGTTCAGGGGACCAACTACGAGCAGTACTTC. Translating it yields CASIVQGTNYEQYF.

This chain links TRBV6-5 with TRBJ2-3; the D gene is possibly TRBD2 (5 bases). The CDR3 covers 14 residues. The germline CDR1 and CDR2 sequences are MNHEY and SVGAGI. Trimming removed 5 bases from V and 8 bases from J, with 17 bases in between. The CDR3, as DNA: TGTGCCAGCAGTCCTGGACTGAGAGACGGTACGCAGTATTTT. Protein sequence: CASSPGLRDGTQYF.